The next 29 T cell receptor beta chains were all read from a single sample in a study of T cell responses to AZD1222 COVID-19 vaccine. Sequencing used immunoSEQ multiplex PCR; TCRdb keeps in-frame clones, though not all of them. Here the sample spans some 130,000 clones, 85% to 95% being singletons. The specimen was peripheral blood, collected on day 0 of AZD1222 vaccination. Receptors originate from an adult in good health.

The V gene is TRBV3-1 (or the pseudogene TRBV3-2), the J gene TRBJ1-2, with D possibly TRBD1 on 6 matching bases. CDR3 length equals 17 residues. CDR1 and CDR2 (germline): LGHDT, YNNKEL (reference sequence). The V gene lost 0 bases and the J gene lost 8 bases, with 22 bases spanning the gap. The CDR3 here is CASSQDSHRAPINGYTF. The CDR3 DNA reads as TGTGCCAGCAGCCAAGATAGTCACAGGGCACCTATCAACGGCTACACCTTC.

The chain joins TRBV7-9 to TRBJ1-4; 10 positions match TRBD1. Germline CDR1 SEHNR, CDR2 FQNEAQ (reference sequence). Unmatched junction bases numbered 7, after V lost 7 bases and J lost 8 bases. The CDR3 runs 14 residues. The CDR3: CASTRGQGWEKLFF. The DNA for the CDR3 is TGTGCCAGCACGAGGGGACAGGGGTGGGAAAAACTGTTTTTT.

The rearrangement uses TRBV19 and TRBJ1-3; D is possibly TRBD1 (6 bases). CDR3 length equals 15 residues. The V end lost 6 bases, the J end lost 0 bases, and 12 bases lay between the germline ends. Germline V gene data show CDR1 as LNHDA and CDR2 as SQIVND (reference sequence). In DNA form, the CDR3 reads TGTGCCAGTAGGATCTTGGACAGCTCTGGAAACACCATATATTTT. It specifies CASRILDSSGNTIYF.

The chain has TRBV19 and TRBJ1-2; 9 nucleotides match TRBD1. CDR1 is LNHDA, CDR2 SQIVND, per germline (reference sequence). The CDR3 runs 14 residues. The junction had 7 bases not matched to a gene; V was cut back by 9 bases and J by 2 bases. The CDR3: CASLDRGGNYGYTF. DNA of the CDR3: TGTGCCAGCCTAGACAGGGGGGGAAACTATGGCTACACCTTC.

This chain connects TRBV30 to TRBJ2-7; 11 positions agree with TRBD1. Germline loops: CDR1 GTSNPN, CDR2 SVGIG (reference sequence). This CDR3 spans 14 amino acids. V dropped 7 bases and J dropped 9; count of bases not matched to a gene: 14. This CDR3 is CASIGQGASSVQYF. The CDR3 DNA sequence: TGTGCCTCTATCGGACAGGGGGCGTCTAGTGTGCAGTACTTC. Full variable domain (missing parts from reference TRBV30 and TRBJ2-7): SQTIHQWPATLVQPVGSPLSLECTVEGTSNPNLYWYRQAAGRGLQLLFYSVGIGQISSEVPQNLSASRPQDRQFILSSKKLLLSDSGFYLCASIGQGASSVQYFGPGTRLTVT.

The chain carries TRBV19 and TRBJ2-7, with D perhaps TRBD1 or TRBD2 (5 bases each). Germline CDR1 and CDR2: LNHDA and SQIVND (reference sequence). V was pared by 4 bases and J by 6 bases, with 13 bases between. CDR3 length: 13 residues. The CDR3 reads CASSRVGTAEQYF. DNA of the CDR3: TGTGCCAGTAGTAGGGTTGGGACGGCCGAGCAGTACTTC.

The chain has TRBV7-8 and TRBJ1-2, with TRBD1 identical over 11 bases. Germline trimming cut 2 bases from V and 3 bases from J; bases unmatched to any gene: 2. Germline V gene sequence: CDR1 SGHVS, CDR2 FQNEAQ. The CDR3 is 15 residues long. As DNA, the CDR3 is TGTGCCAGCAGCTTATGGACAGGGGGCGACTATGGCTACACCTTC. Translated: CASSLWTGGDYGYTF.

The CDR3 reads CASREGSNEQYF. The CDR3 DNA reads as TGTGCCAGCAGAGAAGGTAGCAACGAGCAGTACTTC. V is TRBV5-5 and J is TRBJ2-7; D not resolved. The CDR3 covers 12 residues. Between the trimmed V and J ends, which lost 5 bases and 5 bases, there was a span of 11 bases. Per germline, CDR1 SGHKS and CDR2 YYEKEE (reference sequence). Using reference TRBV5-5 and TRBJ2-7 for the parts outside the CDR3, the full variable domain is DAGVTQSPTHLIKTRGQQVTLRCSPISGHKSVSWYQQVLGQGPQFIFQYYEKEERGRGNFPDRFSARQFPNYSSELNVNALLLGDSALYLCASREGSNEQYFGPGTRLTVT.

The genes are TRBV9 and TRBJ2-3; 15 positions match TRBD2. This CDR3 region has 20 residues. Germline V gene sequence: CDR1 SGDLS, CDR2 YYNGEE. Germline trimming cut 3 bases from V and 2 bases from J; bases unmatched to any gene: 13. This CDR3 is CASSARGLAGGRFNTDTQYF. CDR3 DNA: TGTGCCAGCAGCGCAAGGGGACTAGCGGGAGGTAGATTCAACACAGATACGCAGTATTTT.

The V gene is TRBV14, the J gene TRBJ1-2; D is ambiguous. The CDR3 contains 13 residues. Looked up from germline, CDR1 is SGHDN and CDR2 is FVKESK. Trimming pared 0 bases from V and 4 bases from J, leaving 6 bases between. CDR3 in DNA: TGTGCCAGCAGCCAAGACAGCTTCTATGGCTACACCTTC. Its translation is CASSQDSFYGYTF.

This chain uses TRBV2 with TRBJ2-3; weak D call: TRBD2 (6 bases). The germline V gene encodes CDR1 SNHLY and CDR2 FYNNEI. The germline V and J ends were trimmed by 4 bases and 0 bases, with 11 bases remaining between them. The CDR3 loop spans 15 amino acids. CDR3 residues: CASSGLAISTDTQYF. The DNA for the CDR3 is TGTGCCAGCAGTGGCCTAGCGATTAGCACAGATACGCAGTATTTT.

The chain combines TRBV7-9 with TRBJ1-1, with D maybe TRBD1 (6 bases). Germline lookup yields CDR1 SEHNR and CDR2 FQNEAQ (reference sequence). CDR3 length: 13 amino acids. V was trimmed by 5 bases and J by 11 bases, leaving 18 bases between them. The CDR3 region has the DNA TGTGCCAGCAGCCTATCCGGGGGCGAAACGGCTTTCTTT. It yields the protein CASSLSGGETAFF.

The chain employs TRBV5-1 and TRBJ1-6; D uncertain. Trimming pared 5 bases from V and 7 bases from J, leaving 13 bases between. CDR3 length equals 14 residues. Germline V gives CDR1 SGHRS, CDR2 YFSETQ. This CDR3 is CASSEYTLNSPLHF. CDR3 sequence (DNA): TGCGCCAGCAGTGAGTACACACTGAATTCACCCCTCCACTTT.

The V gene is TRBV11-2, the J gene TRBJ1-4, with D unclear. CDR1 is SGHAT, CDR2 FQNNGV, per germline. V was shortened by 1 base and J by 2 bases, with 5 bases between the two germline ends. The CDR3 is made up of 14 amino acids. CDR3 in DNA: TGTGCCAGCAGCTTAGCCTGGACTAATGAAAAACTGTTTTTT. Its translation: CASSLAWTNEKLFF.

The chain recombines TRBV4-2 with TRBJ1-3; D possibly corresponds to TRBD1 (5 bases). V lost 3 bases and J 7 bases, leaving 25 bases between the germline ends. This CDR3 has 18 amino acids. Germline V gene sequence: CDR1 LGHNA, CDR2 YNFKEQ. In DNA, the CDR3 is TGTGCCAGCAGCCAGTCTACCCGGGGCCTGGCAGAGGGGAACACCATATATTTT. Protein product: CASSQSTRGLAEGNTIYF.

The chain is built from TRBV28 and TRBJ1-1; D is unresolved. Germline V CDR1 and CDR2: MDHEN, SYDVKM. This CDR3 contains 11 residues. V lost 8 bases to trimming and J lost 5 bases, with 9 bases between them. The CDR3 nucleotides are TGTGCCAGCGGCACCGGGACTGAAGCTTTCTTT. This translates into CASGTGTEAFF.

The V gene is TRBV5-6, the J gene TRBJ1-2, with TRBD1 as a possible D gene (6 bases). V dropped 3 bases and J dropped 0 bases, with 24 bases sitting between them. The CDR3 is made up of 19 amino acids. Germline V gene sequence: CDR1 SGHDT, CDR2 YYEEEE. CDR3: CASSSEEGPTRDTNYGYTF. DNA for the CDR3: TGTGCCAGCAGCTCAGAGGAGGGACCTACTCGGGACACTAACTATGGCTACACCTTC.

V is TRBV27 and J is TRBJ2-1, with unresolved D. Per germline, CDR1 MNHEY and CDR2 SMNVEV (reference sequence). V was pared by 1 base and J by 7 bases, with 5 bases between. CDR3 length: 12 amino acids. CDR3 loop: CASSLFGNEQFF. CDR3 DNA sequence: TGTGCCAGCAGTTTATTTGGGAATGAGCAGTTCTTC.

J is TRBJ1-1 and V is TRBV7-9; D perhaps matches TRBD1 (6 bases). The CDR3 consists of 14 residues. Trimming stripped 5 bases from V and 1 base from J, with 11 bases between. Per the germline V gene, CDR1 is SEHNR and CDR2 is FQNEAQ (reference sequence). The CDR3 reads CASSGDRQNTEAFF. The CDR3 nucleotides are TGTGCCAGCAGCGGTGACAGGCAGAACACTGAAGCTTTCTTT. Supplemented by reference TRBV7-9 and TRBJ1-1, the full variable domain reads DTGVSQNPRHKITKRGQNVTFRCDPISEHNRLYWYRQTLGQGPEFLTYFQNEAQLEKSRLLSDRFSAERPKGSFSTLEIQRTEQGDSAMYLCASSGDRQNTEAFFGQGTRLTVV.

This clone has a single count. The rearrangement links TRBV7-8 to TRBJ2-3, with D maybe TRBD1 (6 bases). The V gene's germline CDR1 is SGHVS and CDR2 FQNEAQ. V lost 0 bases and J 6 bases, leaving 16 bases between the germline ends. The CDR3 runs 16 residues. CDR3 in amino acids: CASSLAAQGWGDTQYF. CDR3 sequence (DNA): TGTGCCAGCAGCTTAGCAGCACAGGGTTGGGGGGATACGCAGTATTTT.

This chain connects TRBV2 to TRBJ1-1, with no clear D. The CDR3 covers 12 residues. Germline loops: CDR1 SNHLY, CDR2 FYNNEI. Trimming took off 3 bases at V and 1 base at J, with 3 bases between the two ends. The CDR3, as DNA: TGTGCCAGCAGTGACCAGAACACTGAAGCTTTCTTT. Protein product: CASSDQNTEAFF.

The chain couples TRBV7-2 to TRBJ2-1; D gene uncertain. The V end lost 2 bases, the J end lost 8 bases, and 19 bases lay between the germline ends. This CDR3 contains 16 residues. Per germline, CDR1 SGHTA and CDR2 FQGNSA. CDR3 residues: CASSLRPPVRLDEQFF. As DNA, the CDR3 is TGTGCCAGCAGCTTAAGGCCCCCTGTCCGTCTGGATGAGCAGTTCTTC.

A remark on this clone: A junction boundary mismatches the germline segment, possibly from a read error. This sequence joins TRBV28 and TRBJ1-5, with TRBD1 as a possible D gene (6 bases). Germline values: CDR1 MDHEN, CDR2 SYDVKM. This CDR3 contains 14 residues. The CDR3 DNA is TGTGCCAGCAGTTGGCAGGGGAGAGATCAACCCCAGCATTTT. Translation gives CASSWQGRDQPQHF. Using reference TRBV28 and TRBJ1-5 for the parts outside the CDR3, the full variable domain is DVKVTQSSRYLVKRTGEKVFLECVQDMDHENMFWYRQDPGLGLRLIYFSYDVKMKEKGDIPEGYSVSREKKERFSLILESASTNQTSMYLCASSWQGRDQPQHFGDGTRLSIL.

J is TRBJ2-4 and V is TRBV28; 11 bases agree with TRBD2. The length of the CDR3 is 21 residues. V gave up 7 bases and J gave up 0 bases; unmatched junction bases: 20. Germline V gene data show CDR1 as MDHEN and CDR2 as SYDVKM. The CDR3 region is CASKPRGIASGRLGAKNIQYF. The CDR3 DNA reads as TGTGCCAGCAAACCACGAGGGATAGCTAGCGGGAGGCTGGGAGCCAAAAACATTCAGTACTTC. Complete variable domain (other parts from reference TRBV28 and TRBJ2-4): DVKVTQSSRYLVKRTGEKVFLECVQDMDHENMFWYRQDPGLGLRLIYFSYDVKMKEKGDIPEGYSVSREKKERFSLILESASTNQTSMYLCASKPRGIASGRLGAKNIQYFGAGTRLSVL.

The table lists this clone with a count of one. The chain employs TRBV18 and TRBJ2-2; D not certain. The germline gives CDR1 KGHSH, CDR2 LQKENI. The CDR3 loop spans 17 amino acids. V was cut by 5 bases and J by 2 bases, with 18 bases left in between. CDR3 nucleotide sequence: TGTGCCAGCTCAATGGACCGAGCACTCCTAAACACCGGGGAGCTGTTTTTT. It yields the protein CASSMDRALLNTGELFF.

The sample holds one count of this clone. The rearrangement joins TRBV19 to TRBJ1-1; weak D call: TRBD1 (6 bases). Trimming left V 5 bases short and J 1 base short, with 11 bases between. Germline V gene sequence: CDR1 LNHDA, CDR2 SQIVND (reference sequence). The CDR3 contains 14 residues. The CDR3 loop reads CASSLQGGNTEAFF. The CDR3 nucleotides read TGTGCCAGTAGTCTTCAAGGGGGGAACACTGAAGCTTTCTTT. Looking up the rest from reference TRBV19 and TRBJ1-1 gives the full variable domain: DGGITQSPKYLFRKEGQNVTLSCEQNLNHDAMYWYRQDPGQGLRLIYYSQIVNDFQKGDIAEGYSVSREKKESFPLTVTSAQKNPTAFYLCASSLQGGNTEAFFGQGTRLTVV.

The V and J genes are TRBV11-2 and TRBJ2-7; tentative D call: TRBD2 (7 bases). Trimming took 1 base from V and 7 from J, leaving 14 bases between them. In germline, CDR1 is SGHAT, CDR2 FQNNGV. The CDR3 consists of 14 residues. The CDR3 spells CASSLGGGAREQYF. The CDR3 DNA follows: TGTGCCAGCAGCTTAGGAGGGGGGGCAAGGGAGCAGTACTTC.

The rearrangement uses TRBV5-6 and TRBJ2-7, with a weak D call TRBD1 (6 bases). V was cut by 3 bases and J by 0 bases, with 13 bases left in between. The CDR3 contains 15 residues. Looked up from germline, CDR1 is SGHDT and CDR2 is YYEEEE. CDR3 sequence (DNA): TGTGCCAGCAGCTCCAGGACAGCTTCCTCCTACGAGCAGTACTTC. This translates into CASSSRTASSYEQYF.

The CDR3 loop reads CASSFRVWGRKNSPLHF. The CDR3 bases are TGTGCCAGCAGTTTTAGGGTGTGGGGACGGAAGAATTCACCCCTCCACTTT. The V call is TRBV28, the J call TRBJ1-6, with D tentatively TRBD1 (5 bases). V was shortened by 3 bases and J by 7 bases, with 19 bases between the two germline ends. The CDR3 totals 17 residues. The germline gives CDR1 MDHEN, CDR2 SYDVKM.